The clone carrying this TCR beta chain was counted only a few times. Its cognate antigen is unknown. Germline V CDR1 and CDR2: SGHRS, YFSETQ. The CDR3 has 14 residues. Trimming removed 4 bases from V and 5 bases from J, with 15 bases in between. Per-sample assaying covered 85,000 to 100,000 TCR templates. The protocol was immunoSEQ multiplex PCR, while the TCRdb copy is restricted to in-frame clones and leaves out a portion. Counted here are around 110,000 clones, about 94% occurring once; the ten biggest clones make up roughly 1.8%. This sample is drawn from a study of siplizumab effects on memory and regulatory T cells. Study-wide points: Versus 25% to 30% in controls, the mappable alloreactive CD4+ clones averaged around 69% Treg-derived with siplizumab. The drug siplizumab significantly decreased the alloreactive sequences that could be traced to unstimulated CD4+ memory cells. The alloresponse seemed to draw substantially on naive T cells, which appeared more diverse than memory cells.

This sequence was found in a human donor in good health. The sample taken for sequencing was non-Treg CD4+ T cells sorted from blood. This chain uses TRBV5-1 with TRBJ1-2; D is undetermined. CDR3 nucleotides: TGCGCCAGCAGCCATGAAGGACGGGAGTATGGCTACACCTTC. This sequence encodes CASSHEGREYGYTF.